The 9 T cell receptor beta chains listed next were all sequenced from one sample in a study of blood T cells in healthy people across ages. A sample-barcoded 5' primer and a J-beta primer mix were used in a second PCR of roughly 6 to 11 cycles. TCRdb processed the 5' RACE reads anew with MiXCR; each CDR3 protein has one entry. The repertoire includes around 990,000 distinct CDR3 sequences, around two fifths of them detected once, and about an eighth sits in the top ten. Sequences were obtained from blood. These receptor sequences come from a man between 18 and 35 years old in good health.

This clonotype was detected once. This chain joins TRBV6-5 and TRBJ1-4, with D uncertain. Trimming removed 10 bases at V and 5 bases at J, with 14 bases between. The germline gives CDR1 MNHEY, CDR2 SVGAGI. This CDR3 is built from 13 residues. DNA of the CDR3: TGTGCCACCCTGGGCAGGTCGAATGAAAAACTGTTTTTT. This translates into CATLGRSNEKLFF.

This clonotype was seen more than once but under ten times. The V call is TRBV7-2, the J call TRBJ2-1; 11 positions agree with TRBD2. CDR3 length: 15 residues. The germline V gene encodes CDR1 SGHTA and CDR2 FQGNSA. Germline trimming cut 3 bases from V and 6 bases from J; bases unmatched to any gene: 4. The CDR3 spells CASSFSSGGFNEQFF. In DNA form, the CDR3 reads TGTGCCAGCAGCTTTTCTAGCGGGGGGTTCAATGAGCAGTTCTTC.

There are a few counts of this clonotype. This chain connects TRBV9 to TRBJ2-7; D not certain. This CDR3 comprises 14 residues. Trimming cost V 4 bases and J 1 base, with 12 bases left between them. Germline V gene lookup returns CDR1 SGDLS and CDR2 YYNGEE. The CDR3 DNA reads TGTGCCAGCAGCTCTCACGAGTGGTCCTACGAGCAGTACTTC. This translates into CASSSHEWSYEQYF. The whole variable domain, remainder taken from reference TRBV9 and TRBJ2-7, is DSGVTQTPKHLITATGQRVTLRCSPRSGDLSVYWYQQSLDQGLQFLIQYYNGEERAKGNILERFSAQQFPDLHSELNLSSLELGDSALYFCASSSHEWSYEQYFGPGTRLTVT.

Note on this clonotype: Germline and junction disagree at one end, which may indicate a read error. The chain is built from TRBV5-1 and TRBJ1-1; D is uncertain. This CDR3 contains 14 residues. Per germline, CDR1 SGHRS and CDR2 YFSETQ. In nucleotides, the CDR3 is TGCGCCAACAGCTTGGTCCCGGCGAACACTGAAGCTTTCTTT. Residues: CANSLVPANTEAFF.

The gene calls are TRBV20-1 and TRBJ2-7; no clear D gene. Germline CDR1 is DFQATT and CDR2 is SNEGSKA (reference sequence). Trimming cost V 3 bases and J 7 bases, with 19 bases left between them. The CDR3 is 14 residues long. The CDR3 loop is CSASQASSYNEQYF. CDR3 in DNA: TGCAGTGCTAGCCAGGCGAGCTCCTACAATGAGCAGTACTTC.

This rearrangement joins TRBV7-2 to TRBJ2-7; D is uncertain. This CDR3 spans 13 amino acids. V gave up 7 bases and J gave up 0 bases, with 10 bases separating them. The V gene's germline CDR1 is SGHTA and CDR2 FQGNSA. The CDR3 region is CASTGLSSYEQYF. The CDR3 region has the DNA TGTGCCAGCACTGGCCTGAGCTCCTACGAGCAGTACTTC.

The genes are TRBV3-1 and TRBJ1-2, with D tentatively TRBD1 (6 bases). The CDR3 length is 16 residues. The germline CDR1 and CDR2 sequences are LGHDT and YNNKEL (reference sequence). Trimming pared 0 bases from V and 4 bases from J, leaving 15 bases between. CDR3: CASSQDIARGSYGYTF. CDR3 bases: TGTGCCAGCAGCCAAGACATTGCCAGGGGTAGCTATGGCTACACCTTC.

This sequence joins TRBV20-1 and TRBJ1-3; a weak D match, TRBD1 (5 bases). V dropped 2 bases and J dropped 0 bases, with 14 bases sitting between them. The germline CDR1 and CDR2 sequences are DFQATT and SNEGSKA (reference sequence). There are 16 residues in the CDR3. This CDR3 reads CSARRGGTNSGNTIYF. CDR3 nucleotides: TGCAGTGCTAGAAGGGGAGGGACCAACTCTGGAAACACCATATATTTT.

This clonotype was counted between two and nine times. V usage is TRBV20-1 and J usage is TRBJ2-1; 8 bases are shared with TRBD2. This CDR3 has 14 amino acids. The V gene's germline CDR1 is DFQATT and CDR2 SNEGSKA (reference sequence). Unmatched junction bases numbered 6, after V lost 6 bases and J lost 2 bases. In nucleotides, the CDR3 is TGCAGTGCCCATCGGGGGGGTACCTACAATGAGCAGTTCTTC. This sequence encodes CSAHRGGTYNEQFF.